The present entry profiles one T cell receptor beta chain with its context. The antigen remains unidentified. Germline CDR1 reads MGHRA; CDR2 reads YSYEKL. CDR3 size: 16 residues. Each CDR3 protein gets one entry in TCRdb, which reprocessed the 5' RACE reads and gives no DNA. With 150,000 or so distinct CDR3 sequences in the sample, the ten largest clones hold less than 40%. This specimen comes from a study of T cells expressing NK-cell markers. Study in general: Most of the eight sequenced donors were HCMV-seropositive; one was seronegative. Study-wide results and limits: About 1.0-7.0% of CD8+ T cells in about 6 donors belonged to dominant NKG2C+ clonotypes.

The clonotype was recovered from a woman in her forties or fifties in good health. The sample taken for sequencing was blood T cells: a sorted CD56 or NKG2C T cell subset, CD4+ or CD8+ T cells, or bulk PBMC T cells (not recorded which). The J gene is TRBJ2-2, the V gene TRBV4-1; TCRdb's D call, TRBD2, is unchecked because there is no DNA. The CDR3 spells CASSPLSGRATGELFF.